The source of this T cell receptor beta chain is a study of T-cell memory formation after mild COVID-19. This clonotype was detected a few times. The target antigen is unknown. TCRdb called the 5' RACE reads again in MiXCR, with one record for every CDR3 protein. The repertoire holds roughly 560,000 distinct CDR3 sequences, with roughly 20% as singletons. The study's findings and limits: Still unconfirmed is whether the second-wave clones peaking on day 37 recognized SARS-CoV-2.

This CDR3 is 14 amino acids long. CDR1 MNHEY and CDR2 SVGAGI come from the germline V gene. V was clipped by 2 bases and J by 4 bases; unmatched bases: 1. This receptor was identified in an adult woman who had mild COVID-19 (a few samples of this study predate the infection). Cell type and time point are not known. The V call is TRBV6-5, the J call TRBJ1-2; 10 nucleotides line up with TRBD1. Sequenced: PBMCs or a T cell subset sorted from them (not recorded which). The CDR3: CASSYGTGAYGYTF. The CDR3 nucleotides read TGTGCCAGCAGTTACGGGACAGGGGCCTATGGCTACACCTTC.